Each of the 29 T cell receptor beta chains below was sequenced from the same sample in a study of spatial heterogeneity in lung cancer. Regarding the study as a whole: For expanded intratumoral alpha and beta TCRs, counts tracked tumor mutation counts.

TCRdb called the 5' RACE reads again in MiXCR, with one record for every CDR3 protein. This table holds approximately 11,000 distinct CDR3 sequences, 4.5% to 6.5% found once. Time point described: sample taken at primary tumor resection. Their recognized antigens are unknown. Material: lung tumor tissue, obtained at surgery. These receptors were collected from a male donor with early-stage non-small cell lung cancer.

This clonotype was seen at least ten times. Since the library was made to target alpha chains, this beta chain is a stray read and its abundance is not meaningful. This sequence joins TRBV28 and TRBJ2-1, with 7 nucleotides matching TRBD2. CDR1 MDHEN and CDR2 SYDVKM come from the germline V gene. Losses at the gene ends were 5 bases for V and 13 bases for J; bases not matched to a gene: 8. There are 12 residues in the CDR3. The CDR3 region has the DNA TGTGCCAGCAGTGTGCCGGGACTACCCCAGTTCTTC. Its protein is CASSVPGLPQFF.

This clonotype came up many times. This beta chain is an off-target read within a library intended for alpha chains, so its frequency means little. The chain links TRBV20-1 to TRBJ1-1; 8 bases align to TRBD1. The trim removed 2 bases at V and 5 bases at J, leaving 4 bases unmatched. The CDR3 spans 13 residues. The germline V gene encodes CDR1 DFQATT and CDR2 SNEGSKA (reference sequence). The CDR3 nucleotides are TGCAGTGCTAGATCAGGGGGCAGGACTGAAGCTTTCTTT. Its protein is CSARSGGRTEAFF.

This clonotype was detected ten times or more. The size of this beta chain means little, since it is a stray read in a library made for alpha chains. The chain uses TRBV20-1 and TRBJ1-6; 7 nucleotides match TRBD1. Unmatched junction bases numbered 4, after V lost 2 bases and J lost 3 bases. The CDR3 runs 15 residues. Germline CDR1 DFQATT, CDR2 SNEGSKA (reference sequence). In nucleotides, the CDR3 is TGCAGTGCTAGAAGGGACAGCTTCTATAATTCACCCCTCCACTTT. Amino acids: CSARRDSFYNSPLHF.

By sample fraction, this clonotype is medium-sized. This beta chain was picked up by a library intended for alpha chains and is off target, so its count carries little meaning. CDR3 sequence reads: CASSGQGIQYGYTF. The CDR3 bases are TGTGCCAGCAGTGGACAGGGGATCCAGTATGGCTACACCTTC. The chain uses TRBV2 and TRBJ1-2, with 8 bases matching TRBD1. The CDR3 length is 14 residues. Germline lookup yields CDR1 SNHLY and CDR2 FYNNEI. V was clipped by 4 bases and J by 5 bases; unmatched bases: 6.

At least ten counts were recorded for this clonotype. The size of this beta chain means little, since it is a stray read in a library made for alpha chains. V usage is TRBV6-5 and J usage is TRBJ2-3, with a tentative D call TRBD2 (5 bases). The ends were cut back, 2 bases at V and 5 bases at J, with 11 bases in the middle. The germline V gene has CDR1 MNHEY and CDR2 SVGAGI. The CDR3 runs to 14 residues. Here the CDR3 reads CASSYGGSGDTQYF. The CDR3 coding sequence is TGTGCCAGCAGTTACGGTGGGAGTGGAGATACGCAGTATTTT.

This clonotype was found many times. Within a library made for alpha chains, this beta chain is off target, and its count is uninformative. J is TRBJ1-1 and V is TRBV6-6, with 11 bases identical to TRBD1. CDR1 and CDR2 (germline): MNHNY, SVGAGI (reference sequence). The CDR3 is made up of 16 amino acids. V shed 5 bases and J 6 bases; nucleotides not matched to a gene: 11. The CDR3: CASSPGTGGFVSEAFF. CDR3 nucleotides: TGTGCCAGCAGTCCCGGGACAGGGGGTTTTGTTTCTGAAGCTTTCTTT.

This clonotype was recorded at least ten times. With the library built for alpha chains, this beta chain is off target and its frequency is not meaningful. The chain uses TRBV7-9 and TRBJ2-7; 12 positions agree with TRBD2. J gave up 3 bases and V 5 bases, and 8 bases lay outside the gene matches. CDR1 and CDR2 from the germline V gene are SEHNR and FQNEAQ (reference sequence). The CDR3 consists of 16 residues. The CDR3 nucleotides read TGTGCCAGCAGCAAAGGGACTAGCGGGTCCCTCTACGAGCAGTACTTC. The encoded protein is CASSKGTSGSLYEQYF. Variable domain in full (rest from reference TRBV7-9 and TRBJ2-7): DTGVSQNPRHKITKRGQNVTFRCDPISEHNRLYWYRQTLGQGPEFLTYFQNEAQLEKSRLLSDRFSAERPKGSFSTLEIQRTEQGDSAMYLCASSKGTSGSLYEQYFGPGTRLTVT.

This clonotype was counted ten times or more. This beta chain was picked up by a library intended for alpha chains and is off target, so its count carries little meaning. This rearrangement joins TRBV6-1 to TRBJ1-5; D might be TRBD1 (5 bases). Trimming pared 3 bases from V and 9 bases from J, leaving 33 bases between. Germline V gene lookup returns CDR1 MNHNS and CDR2 SASEGT. The CDR3 is 20 amino acids. The CDR3 loop reads CASSDGDSKNSRAGGMPQHF. DNA for the CDR3: TGTGCCAGCAGTGATGGTGACAGTAAGAATTCCCGGGCCGGGGGAATGCCCCAGCATTTT.

This clonotype was picked up many times. This beta chain is an off-target read within a library intended for alpha chains, so its frequency means little. This chain links TRBV12-3 or TRBV12-4 with TRBJ2-1, with TRBD2 matching over 8 bases. CDR3 length: 15 amino acids. The trim removed 6 bases at V and 1 base at J, leaving 5 bases unmatched. CDR3 coding DNA: TGTGCCAGCAGCCGAACTAGCGGTTCCTACAATGAGCAGTTCTTC. Encoded protein: CASSRTSGSYNEQFF.

In its sample, this clonotype ranks as medium-sized. A library made for alpha chains picked up this beta chain off target, so its size means little. The rearrangement joins TRBV20-1 to TRBJ1-5; 9 bases align to TRBD1. The CDR3 has 16 amino acids. Losses at the gene ends were 0 bases for V and 6 bases for J; bases not matched to a gene: 9. Germline V gene data show CDR1 as DFQATT and CDR2 as SNEGSKA (reference sequence). CDR3 sequence reads: CSARDLRQGGIQPQHF. The DNA of the CDR3 is TGCAGTGCTAGAGATTTGAGACAGGGGGGGATTCAGCCCCAGCATTTT.

This clonotype occurred many times. Little can be read into the size of this beta chain, an off-target read in a library designed for alpha chains. V is TRBV14 and J is TRBJ2-2; D is undetermined. This CDR3 is 15 amino acids long. The germline CDR1 and CDR2 sequences are SGHDN and FVKESK. Trimming pared 3 bases from V and 6 bases from J, leaving 14 bases between. The CDR3 DNA is TGTGCCAGCAGCCACAGTAGGCGATTCGCCGGGGAGCTGTTTTTT. Translated: CASSHSRRFAGELFF.

This clonotype was detected a few times. Because the library targeted alpha chains, this beta chain is an off-target read whose size means little. The chain is built from TRBV5-1 and TRBJ2-7; a weak D match, TRBD1 (5 bases). The germline V gene encodes CDR1 SGHRS and CDR2 YFSETQ. Trimming pared 2 bases from V and 3 bases from J, leaving 12 bases between. The CDR3 runs to 14 residues. CDR3 in DNA: TGCGCCAGCAGCTTTGGGGCCGGTGACTACGAGCAGTACTTC. It translates to CASSFGAGDYEQYF. The full variable domain, rest sourced from reference TRBV5-1 and TRBJ2-7, is KAGVTQTPRYLIKTRGQQVTLSCSPISGHRSVSWYQQTPGQGLQFLFEYFSETQRNKGNFPGRFSGRQFSNSRSEMNVSTLELGDSALYLCASSFGAGDYEQYFGPGTRLTVT.

This clonotype came up many times. This beta chain lies outside the target of a library built for alpha chains; its clone size means little. The V and J genes are TRBV7-8 and TRBJ1-5; 8 bases fit TRBD1. This CDR3 is 18 amino acids long. Germline loops: CDR1 SGHVS, CDR2 FQNEAQ. The V gene end was trimmed by 4 bases and the J gene end by 4 bases; junction bases not matched to a gene: 15. The CDR3 loop is CASSSETGVVGVNQPQHF. DNA of the CDR3: TGTGCCAGCAGCTCCGAGACAGGGGTGGTAGGGGTAAATCAGCCCCAGCATTTT.

This clonotype has a count of ten or more. The library was prepared for alpha chains; this beta chain is a stray read, so its frequency means little. V is TRBV6-2 or TRBV6-3 and J is TRBJ2-5; perhaps TRBD2 as D (5 bases). The CDR3 consists of 15 residues. Germline V gene lookup returns CDR1 MNHEY and CDR2 SVGEGT. Trimming stripped 2 bases from V and 2 bases from J, with 12 bases between. CDR3 protein: CASSYQAGIQETQYF. In DNA, the CDR3 is TGTGCCAGCAGTTACCAGGCCGGGATTCAAGAGACCCAGTACTTC.

With regard to this clonotype: In a library made to pick up alpha chains, this beta chain is a stray read with a size that means little. The chain is built from TRBV11-3 and TRBJ2-3, with TRBD2 matching over 14 bases. CDR3 length: 16 amino acids. Looked up from germline, CDR1 is SGHNT and CDR2 is YENEEA. The V segment lost 4 bases and the J segment 4 bases; nucleotides outside the gene matches: 4. For the CDR3, the DNA is TGTGCCAGCAGCTCCAGACTAGCGGGAGGGTCAGATACGCAGTATTTT. Its translation: CASSSRLAGGSDTQYF.

This clonotype was detected many times. The library was designed around alpha chains, so this beta chain is a stray read whose abundance carries little weight. The chain is built from TRBV12-3 or TRBV12-4 and TRBJ2-5, with unresolved D. CDR3 length equals 11 residues. V was shortened by 8 bases and J by 5 bases, with 9 bases between the two germline ends. DNA for the CDR3: TGTGCCAGCGCCACCATTGAGACCCAGTACTTC. This encodes CASATIETQYF.

This clonotype has ten or more counts. A library prepared for alpha chains yielded this beta chain as an off-target read; its size is of little meaning. The rearrangement uses TRBV12-3 or TRBV12-4 and TRBJ1-5; tentative D call: TRBD1 (5 bases). Trimming removed 5 bases from V and 4 bases from J, with 18 bases in between. There are 16 residues in the CDR3. CDR3 DNA sequence: TGTGCCAGCAGTAGGTACGCCGGGACCCAGAATCAGCCCCAGCATTTT. Protein: CASSRYAGTQNQPQHF.

A note on this clonotype: This beta chain is an unintended read in a library built for alpha chains; its size means little. The chain couples TRBV7-2 to TRBJ2-5; TRBD2 aligns across 13 bases. CDR1 SGHTA and CDR2 FQGNSA come from the germline V gene. This CDR3 region has 15 residues. J gave up 5 bases and V 5 bases, and 5 bases lay outside the gene matches. The CDR3 sequence: CASSATSGGLETQYF. The DNA for the CDR3 is TGTGCCAGCAGCGCGACTAGCGGGGGGCTGGAGACCCAGTACTTC.

This clonotype was found many times. Because the library targeted alpha chains, this beta chain is an off-target read whose size means little. The J gene is TRBJ2-7, the V gene TRBV10-3, with TRBD1 identical over 8 bases. The CDR3 sequence is 14 residues long. In germline, CDR1 is ENHRY, CDR2 SYGVKD. After removal of 6 bases from V and 6 bases from J, the junction contained 10 bases not matched to a gene. The DNA for the CDR3 is TGTGCCATCAGGGAAGACAGGGGTAAGCTCGAGCAGTACTTC. It is translated as CAIREDRGKLEQYF.

As regards this clonotype: As an off-target read in a library built for alpha chains, this beta chain has a frequency of little significance. The chain carries TRBV12-3 or TRBV12-4 and TRBJ2-7; 12 bases agree with TRBD1. Unmatched junction bases numbered 14, after V lost 5 bases and J lost 6 bases. The CDR3 has 17 amino acids. The CDR3 region has the DNA TGTGCCAGCAGTCCAGGCAATGTAGGGACAGGGGGCTTCGAGCAGTACTTC. Protein product: CASSPGNVGTGGFEQYF.

This clonotype is medium-sized (0.01 to 0.1%). The library was prepared for alpha chains; this beta chain is a stray read, so its frequency means little. The chain joins TRBV5-1 to TRBJ1-2; D ambiguous. V was clipped by 8 bases and J by 1 base, with 21 bases between them. The CDR3 covers 16 residues. Germline CDR1 and CDR2: SGHRS and YFSETQ. This CDR3 reads CASSFRTTSLNYGYTF. CDR3 bases: TGCGCCAGTTCCTTCCGCACCACTTCCCTTAACTATGGCTACACCTTC.

This clonotype was seen only a few times. A read error may produce the germline difference seen at one junction end. A library made for alpha chains picked up this beta chain off target, so its size means little. V usage is TRBV7-7 and J usage is TRBJ2-3; 10 nucleotides match TRBD1. CDR1 and CDR2 (germline): SSHAT, FNYEAQ (reference sequence). The CDR3 runs to 15 residues. The CDR3 spells CASSSGQGSWDTQYF. In nucleotides, the CDR3 is TGTGCTAGCAGCTCGGGACAGGGGAGTTGGGATACGCAGTATTTT.

In its sample, this clonotype was seen many times. This beta chain is an unintended read in a library built for alpha chains; its size means little. This rearrangement joins TRBV12-5 to TRBJ2-5; 9 nucleotides agree with TRBD1. Per germline, CDR1 LGHNT and CDR2 FRNRAP. This CDR3 is built from 15 residues. The trim removed 3 bases at V and 5 bases at J, leaving 7 bases unmatched. For the CDR3, the DNA is TGTGCTAGTGGTTTACAGGGGGCGCCGGTTGAGACCCAGTACTTC. Its protein product is CASGLQGAPVETQYF.

Ten or more counts support this clonotype. The size of this beta chain means little, since it is a stray read in a library made for alpha chains. The rearrangement uses TRBV3-1 and TRBJ1-1, with D perhaps matching TRBD1 (5 bases). The V end was cut by 0 bases, the J end by 4 bases, with 12 bases between. The CDR3 is 15 amino acids. The germline V gene encodes CDR1 LGHDT and CDR2 YNNKEL (reference sequence). The CDR3 nucleotides are TGTGCCAGCAGCCAAGATGGGGGGTTCAGCACTGAAGCTTTCTTT. Protein product: CASSQDGGFSTEAFF.

Points on this clonotype: Because this beta chain is a stray read in a library intended to capture alpha chains, its abundance should not be given much weight. The CDR3 protein is CASSRGQGSYEQYF. CDR3 sequence (DNA): TGTGCCAGCAGCCGCGGACAGGGCTCCTACGAGCAGTACTTC. The rearrangement uses TRBV3-1 and TRBJ2-7, with TRBD1 matching over 8 bases. CDR1 is LGHDT, CDR2 YNNKEL, per germline (reference sequence). V was clipped by 4 bases and J by 0 bases; unmatched bases: 2. The CDR3 is 14 amino acids.

This clonotype was seen at least ten times. This beta chain appears as a stray read in a library generated for alpha chains; its size is not informative. The genes are TRBV30 and TRBJ2-2, with 12 bases lining up with TRBD2. The germline gives CDR1 GTSNPN, CDR2 SVGIG (reference sequence). The CDR3 has 15 residues. V shed 2 bases, J shed 7 bases, and the junction held 5 bases outside the gene matches. DNA of the CDR3: TGTGCCTGGAGTAGACTAGCGGGAGATCACGGGGAGCTGTTTTTT. Protein product: CAWSRLAGDHGELFF. Combining the CDR3 with reference TRBV30 and TRBJ2-2 gives the whole variable domain SQTIHQWPATLVQPVGSPLSLECTVEGTSNPNLYWYRQAAGRGLQLLFYSVGIGQISSEVPQNLSASRPQDRQFILSSKKLLLSDSGFYLCAWSRLAGDHGELFFGEGSRLTVL.

This clonotype was recorded at least ten times. The junction shows a germline mismatch at one end, possibly a read error. This beta chain slipped into a library made for alpha chains as a stray read, so its size is not meaningful. The chain uses TRBV30 and TRBJ1-4, with a weak D call TRBD1 (6 bases). In germline, CDR1 is GTSNPN, CDR2 SVGIG (reference sequence). The CDR3 length is 14 residues. The CDR3 loop is CARSTGSTNEKLFF. In DNA, the CDR3 is TGTGCCCGGAGTACAGGGTCAACTAATGAAAAACTGTTTTTT.

This clonotype was counted a few times. In a library made to pick up alpha chains, this beta chain is a stray read with a size that means little. The chain combines TRBV7-2 with TRBJ2-3, with 7 bases aligning to TRBD1. The V and J ends lost 1 base and 2 bases, in that order; junction bases with no gene match: 6. This CDR3 contains 16 residues. Germline V gene sequence: CDR1 SGHTA, CDR2 FQGNSA. Here the CDR3 DNA reads TGTGCCAGCAGCTTAGGGGACAGAATTGTCACAGATACGCAGTATTTT. Translating it yields CASSLGDRIVTDTQYF.

This clonotype was observed many times. This beta chain is a stray sequence in a library constructed for alpha chains; its clone size is not meaningful. The chain uses TRBV6-5 and TRBJ2-5; D uncertain. Trimming removed 4 bases at V and 1 base at J, with 10 bases between. CDR3 size: 14 residues. The germline gives CDR1 MNHEY, CDR2 SVGAGI. CDR3 loop: CASSSDTIQETQYF. CDR3 nucleotide sequence: TGTGCCAGCAGTTCCGACACTATCCAAGAGACCCAGTACTTC.